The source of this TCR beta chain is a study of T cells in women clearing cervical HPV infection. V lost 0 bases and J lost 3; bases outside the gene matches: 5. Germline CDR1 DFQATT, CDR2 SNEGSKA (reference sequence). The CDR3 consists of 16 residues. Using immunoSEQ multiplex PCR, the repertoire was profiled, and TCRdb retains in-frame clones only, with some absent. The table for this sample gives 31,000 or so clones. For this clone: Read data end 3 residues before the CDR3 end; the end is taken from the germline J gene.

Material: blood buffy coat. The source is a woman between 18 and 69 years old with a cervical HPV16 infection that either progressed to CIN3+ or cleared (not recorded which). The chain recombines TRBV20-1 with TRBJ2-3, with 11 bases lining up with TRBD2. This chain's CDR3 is CSAREGLAVITDTQYF. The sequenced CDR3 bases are TGCAGTGCTAGAGAGGGACTAGCGGTGATAACAGATACG.